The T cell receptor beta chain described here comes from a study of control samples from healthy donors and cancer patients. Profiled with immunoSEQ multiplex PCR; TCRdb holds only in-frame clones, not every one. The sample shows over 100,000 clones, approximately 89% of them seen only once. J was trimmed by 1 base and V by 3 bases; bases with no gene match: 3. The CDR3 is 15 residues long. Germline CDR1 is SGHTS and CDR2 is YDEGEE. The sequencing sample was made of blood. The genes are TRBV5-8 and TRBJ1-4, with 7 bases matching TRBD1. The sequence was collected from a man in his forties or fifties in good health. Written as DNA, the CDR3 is TGTGCCAGCAGCTCAGGGGGGCTAACTAATGAAAAACTGTTTTTT. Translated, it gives CASSSGGLTNEKLFF.